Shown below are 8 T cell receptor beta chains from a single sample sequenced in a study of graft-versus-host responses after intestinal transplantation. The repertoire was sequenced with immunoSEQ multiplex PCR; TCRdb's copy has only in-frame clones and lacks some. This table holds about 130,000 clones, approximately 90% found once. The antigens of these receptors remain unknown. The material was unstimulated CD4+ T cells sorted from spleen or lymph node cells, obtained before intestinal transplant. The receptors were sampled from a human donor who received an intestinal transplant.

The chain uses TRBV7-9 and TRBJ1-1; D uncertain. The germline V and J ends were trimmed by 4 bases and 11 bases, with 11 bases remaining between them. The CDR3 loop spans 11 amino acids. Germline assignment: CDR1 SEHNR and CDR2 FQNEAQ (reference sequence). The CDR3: CASSSRFSAFF. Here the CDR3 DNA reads TGTGCCAGCAGCTCCCGATTTTCGGCTTTCTTT.

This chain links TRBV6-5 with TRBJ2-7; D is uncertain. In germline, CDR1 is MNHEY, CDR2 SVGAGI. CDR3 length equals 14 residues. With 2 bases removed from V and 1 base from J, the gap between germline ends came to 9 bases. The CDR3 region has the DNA TGTGCCAGCAGTTACAGGAGAGAGTCCTACGAGCAGTACTTC. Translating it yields CASSYRRESYEQYF.

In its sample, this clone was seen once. In DNA, the CDR3 is TGTGCCAGCTCACCAGGGGTTGCTGGGGCCAACGTCCTGACTTTC. This codes for CASSPGVAGANVLTF. The rearrangement links TRBV18 to TRBJ2-6; D unresolved. Germline V CDR1 and CDR2: KGHSH, LQKENI. There are 15 residues in the CDR3. Trimming stripped 2 bases from V and 2 bases from J, with 7 bases between.

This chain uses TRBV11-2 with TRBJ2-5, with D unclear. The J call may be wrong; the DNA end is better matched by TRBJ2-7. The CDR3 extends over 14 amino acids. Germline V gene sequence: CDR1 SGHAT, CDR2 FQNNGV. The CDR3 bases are TGTGCCAGCAGCTTAGAAGGACGGAATTACGAGCAGTACTTC. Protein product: CASSLEGRNYEQYF.

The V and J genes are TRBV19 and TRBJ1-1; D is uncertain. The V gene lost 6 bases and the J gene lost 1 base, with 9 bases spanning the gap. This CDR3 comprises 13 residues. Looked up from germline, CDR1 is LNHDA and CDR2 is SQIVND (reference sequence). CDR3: CASRTNRNTEAFF. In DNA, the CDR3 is TGTGCCAGTAGGACCAACCGGAACACTGAAGCTTTCTTT.

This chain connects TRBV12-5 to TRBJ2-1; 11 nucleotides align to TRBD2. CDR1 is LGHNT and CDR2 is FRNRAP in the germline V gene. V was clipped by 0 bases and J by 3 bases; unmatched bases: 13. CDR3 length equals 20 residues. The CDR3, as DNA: TGTGCTAGTGGTTTGGTGGAGACTAGCGGGGCGCTGCCCCTCTACAATGAGCAGTTCTTC. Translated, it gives CASGLVETSGALPLYNEQFF. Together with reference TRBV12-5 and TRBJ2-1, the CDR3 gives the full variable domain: DARVTQTPRHKVTEMGQEVTMRCQPILGHNTVFWYRQTMMQGLELLAYFRNRAPLDDSGMPKDRFSAEMPDATLATLKIQPSEPRDSAVYFCASGLVETSGALPLYNEQFFGPGTRLTVL.

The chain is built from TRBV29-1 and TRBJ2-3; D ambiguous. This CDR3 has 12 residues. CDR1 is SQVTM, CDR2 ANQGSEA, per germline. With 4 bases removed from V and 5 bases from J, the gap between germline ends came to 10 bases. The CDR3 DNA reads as TGCAGCGTTGTTTCAGCTGGAGATACGCAGTATTTT. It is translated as CSVVSAGDTQYF.

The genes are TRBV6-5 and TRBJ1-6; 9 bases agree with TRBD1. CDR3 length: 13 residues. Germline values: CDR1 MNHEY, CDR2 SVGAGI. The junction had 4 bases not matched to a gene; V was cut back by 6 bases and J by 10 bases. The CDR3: CASSGQGISPLHF. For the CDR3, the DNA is TGTGCCAGCAGCGGACAGGGGATCTCACCCCTCCACTTT.